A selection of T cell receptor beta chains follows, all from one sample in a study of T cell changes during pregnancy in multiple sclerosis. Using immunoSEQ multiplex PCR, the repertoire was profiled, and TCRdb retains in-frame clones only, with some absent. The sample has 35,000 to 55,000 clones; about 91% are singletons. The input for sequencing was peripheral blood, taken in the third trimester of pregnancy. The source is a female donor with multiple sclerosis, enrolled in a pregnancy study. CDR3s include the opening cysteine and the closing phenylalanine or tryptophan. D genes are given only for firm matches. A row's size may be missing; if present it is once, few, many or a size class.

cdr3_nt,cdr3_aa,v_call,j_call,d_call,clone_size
TGCGCCAGCAGTCGACAGGGGAGGGACTACGAGCAGTACTTC,CASSRQGRDYEQYF,TRBV5-1,TRBJ2-7,NA,NA
TGTGCCAGCAGCTCAGCGGGAGGTGAGCAGTTCTTC,CASSSAGGEQFF,TRBV7-9,TRBJ2-1,TRBD2,NA
TGTGCCAGCAGCTTATGGGAGCGGGATTGGAATGAGCAGTTCTTC,CASSLWERDWNEQFF,TRBV7-6,TRBJ2-1,TRBD2,once
TGTGCCAGCAGCCAAGCTGCGGGACAGGGGGCGCGTTCCTTC,CASSQAAGQGARSF,TRBV14,TRBJ1-2,TRBD1,NA
TGCAGCGTAGGGGGCTCCTACGAGCAGTACTTC,CSVGGSYEQYF,TRBV29-1,TRBJ2-7,NA,NA
TGTGCCAGCAGCCCTCTGGGGCCCTACGAGCAGTACTTC,CASSPLGPYEQYF,TRBV14,TRBJ2-7,NA,NA
TGTGCCATCAGCTTACAGGTTAATCAGGGTGAGCAGTTCTTC,CAISLQVNQGEQFF,TRBV10-3,TRBJ2-1,NA,NA
TGTGCCAGCAGTCCGTGGGAGGGGACGAACACTGAAGCTTTCTTT,CASSPWEGTNTEAFF,TRBV27,TRBJ1-1,NA,NA
TGTGCCAGCCCCCTACAGGTTTTAGACGAGCAGTACTTC,CASPLQVLDEQYF,TRBV2,TRBJ2-7,NA,NA
TGTGCCAGCTCACCACCAGGGGGGGACGGGCAGCCCCAGCATTTT,CASSPPGGDGQPQHF,TRBV18,TRBJ1-5,NA,NA
TGTGCCAGCGGCGGGACTAGCGGGAGGGCAGATACGCAGTATTTT,CASGGTSGRADTQYF,TRBV7-9,TRBJ2-3,TRBD2,NA
TGTGCCAGCAGTTCCACGCGTAACTATGGCTACACCTTC,CASSSTRNYGYTF,TRBV27,TRBJ1-2,NA,NA
TGTGCCAGTGCCTTCGCGGGAGGATCCCTAGACGAGCAGTACTTC,CASAFAGGSLDEQYF,TRBV27,TRBJ2-7,TRBD2,NA
TGTGCCAGCAGCCAAGCGGCCAAAAACATTCAGTACTTC,CASSQAAKNIQYF,TRBV14,TRBJ2-4,NA,NA
TGTGCCAGCAGCCCGACAACAGATACGCAGTATTTT,CASSPTTDTQYF,TRBV7-2,TRBJ2-3,NA,few
TGTGCCAGCACCCGGACTAGCGGCACCGGGGAGCTGTTTTTT,CASTRTSGTGELFF,TRBV11-2,TRBJ2-2,TRBD2,few
TGCAGCGTTGAAGATTTGAATTTAATTCGAAATACGGGACTAGCGGGGCAAGAGACCCAGTACTTC,CSVEDLNLIRNTGLAGQETQYF,TRBV29-1,TRBJ2-5,TRBD2,NA
TGCAGCGTTGTGAAGGTTCAGGACAATGAGCAGTTCTTC,CSVVKVQDNEQFF,TRBV29-1,TRBJ2-1,NA,NA
TGTGCCAGCAGTCCGGCGGGAGGGGCGAACACCGGGGAGCTGTTTTTT,CASSPAGGANTGELFF,TRBV6-7,TRBJ2-2,TRBD2,once
TGTGCCAGCAGCTTAGGACAGGACTCCTACGAGCAGTACTTC,CASSLGQDSYEQYF,TRBV7-3,TRBJ2-7,TRBD1,NA
TGTGCCAGCAGCTCCCGACTTAATTATGGCTACACCTTC,CASSSRLNYGYTF,TRBV5-6,TRBJ1-2,NA,few